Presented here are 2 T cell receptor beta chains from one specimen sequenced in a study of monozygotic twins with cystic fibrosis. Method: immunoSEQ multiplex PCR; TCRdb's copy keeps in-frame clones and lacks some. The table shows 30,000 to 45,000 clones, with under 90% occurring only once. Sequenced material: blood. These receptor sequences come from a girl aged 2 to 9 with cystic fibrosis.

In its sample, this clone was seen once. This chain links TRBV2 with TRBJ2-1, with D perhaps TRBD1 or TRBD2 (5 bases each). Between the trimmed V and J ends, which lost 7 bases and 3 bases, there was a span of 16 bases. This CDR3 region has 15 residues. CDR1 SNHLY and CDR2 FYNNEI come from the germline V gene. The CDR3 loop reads CASTTGTASYNEQFF. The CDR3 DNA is TGTGCCAGCACTACCGGGACGGCGAGCTACAATGAGCAGTTCTTC.

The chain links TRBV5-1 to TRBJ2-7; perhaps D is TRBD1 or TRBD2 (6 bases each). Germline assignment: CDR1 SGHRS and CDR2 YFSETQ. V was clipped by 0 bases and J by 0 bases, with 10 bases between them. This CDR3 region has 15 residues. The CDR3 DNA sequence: TGCGCCAGCAGCTTGGTGGGGGGCAACTCCTACGAGCAGTACTTC. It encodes CASSLVGGNSYEQYF.